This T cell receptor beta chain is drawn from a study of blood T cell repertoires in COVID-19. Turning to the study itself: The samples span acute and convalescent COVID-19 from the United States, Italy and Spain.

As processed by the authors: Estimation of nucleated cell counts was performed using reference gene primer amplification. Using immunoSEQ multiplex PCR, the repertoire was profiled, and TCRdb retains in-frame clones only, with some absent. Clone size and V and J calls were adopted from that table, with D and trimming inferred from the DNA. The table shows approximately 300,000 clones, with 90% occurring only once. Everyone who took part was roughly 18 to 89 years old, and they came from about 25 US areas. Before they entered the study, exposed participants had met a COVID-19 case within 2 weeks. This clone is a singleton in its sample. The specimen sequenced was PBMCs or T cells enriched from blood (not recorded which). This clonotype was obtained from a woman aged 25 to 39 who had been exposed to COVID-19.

The CDR3: CASSLSGSGGYTF. For the CDR3, the DNA is TGTGCCAGCAGTTTATCGGGCAGTGGAGGCTACACCTTC. This chain connects TRBV27 to TRBJ1-2; the D is unclear. V shed 0 bases and J shed 8 bases, with 10 bases lying between them. The CDR3 extends over 13 amino acids. The germline V gene has CDR1 MNHEY and CDR2 SMNVEV (reference sequence).